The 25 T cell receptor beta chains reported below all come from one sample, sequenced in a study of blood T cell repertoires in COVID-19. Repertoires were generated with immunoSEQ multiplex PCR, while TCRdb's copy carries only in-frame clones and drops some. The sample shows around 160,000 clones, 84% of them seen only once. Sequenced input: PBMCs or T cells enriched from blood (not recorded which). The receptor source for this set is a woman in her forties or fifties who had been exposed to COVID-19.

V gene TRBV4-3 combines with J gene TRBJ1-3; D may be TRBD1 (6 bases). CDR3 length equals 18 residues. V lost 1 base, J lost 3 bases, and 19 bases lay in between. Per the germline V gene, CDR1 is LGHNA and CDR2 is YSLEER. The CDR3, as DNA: TGCGCCAGCAGCCAAGGCACCCGAGCGGGGGCTAATGGAAACACCATATATTTT. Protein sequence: CASSQGTRAGANGNTIYF.

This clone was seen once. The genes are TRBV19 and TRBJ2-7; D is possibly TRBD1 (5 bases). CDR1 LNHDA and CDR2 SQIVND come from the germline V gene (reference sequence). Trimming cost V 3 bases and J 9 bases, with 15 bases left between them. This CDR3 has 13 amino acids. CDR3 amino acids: CASSMGQNGRQYF. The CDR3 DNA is TGTGCCAGTAGTATGGGGCAGAACGGAAGGCAGTACTTC.

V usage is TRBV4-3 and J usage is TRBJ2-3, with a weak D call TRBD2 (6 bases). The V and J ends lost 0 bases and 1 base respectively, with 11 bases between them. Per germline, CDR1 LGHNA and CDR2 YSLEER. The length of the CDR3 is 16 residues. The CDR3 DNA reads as TGCGCCAGCAGCCAAGATGGGGCGGGGCGCACAGATACGCAGTATTTT. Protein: CASSQDGAGRTDTQYF.

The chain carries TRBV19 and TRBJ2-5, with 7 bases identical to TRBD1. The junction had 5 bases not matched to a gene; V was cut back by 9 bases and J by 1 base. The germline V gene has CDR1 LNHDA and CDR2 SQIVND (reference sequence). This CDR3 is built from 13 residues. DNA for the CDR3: TGTGCCAGCCGGAGACAGGGCCAAGAGACCCAGTACTTC. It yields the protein CASRRQGQETQYF.

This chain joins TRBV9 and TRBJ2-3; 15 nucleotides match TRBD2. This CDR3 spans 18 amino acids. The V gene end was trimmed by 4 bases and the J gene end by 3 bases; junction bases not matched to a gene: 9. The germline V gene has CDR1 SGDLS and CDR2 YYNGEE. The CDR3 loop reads CASSPGTSGRLRTDTQYF. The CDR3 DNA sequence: TGTGCCAGCAGCCCCGGGACTAGCGGGAGGTTAAGGACAGATACGCAGTATTTT.

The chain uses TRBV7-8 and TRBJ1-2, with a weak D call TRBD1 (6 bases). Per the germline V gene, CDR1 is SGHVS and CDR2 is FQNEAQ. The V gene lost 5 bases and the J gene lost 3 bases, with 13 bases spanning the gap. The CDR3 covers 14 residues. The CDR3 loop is CASSPDSLDYGYTF. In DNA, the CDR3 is TGTGCCAGCAGCCCGGACAGCCTTGACTATGGCTACACCTTC. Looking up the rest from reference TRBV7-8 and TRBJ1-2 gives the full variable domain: GAGVSQSPRYKVAKRGQDVALRCDPISGHVSLFWYQQALGQGPEFLTYFQNEAQLDKSGLPSDRFFAERPEGSVSTLKIQRTQQEDSAVYLCASSPDSLDYGYTFGSGTRLTVV.

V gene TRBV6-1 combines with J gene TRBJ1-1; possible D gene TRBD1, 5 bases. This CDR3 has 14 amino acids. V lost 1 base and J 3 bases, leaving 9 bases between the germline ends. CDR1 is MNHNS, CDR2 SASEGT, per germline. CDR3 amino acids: CASSEGQRYTEAFF. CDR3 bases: TGTGCCAGCAGTGAAGGACAGCGATACACTGAAGCTTTCTTT.

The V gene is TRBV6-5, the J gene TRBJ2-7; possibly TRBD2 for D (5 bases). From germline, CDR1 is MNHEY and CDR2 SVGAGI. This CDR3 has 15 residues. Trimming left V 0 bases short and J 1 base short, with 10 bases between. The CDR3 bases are TGTGCCAGCAGTTACTCGCGCGGAGGTTCCTACGAGCAGTACTTC. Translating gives CASSYSRGGSYEQYF.

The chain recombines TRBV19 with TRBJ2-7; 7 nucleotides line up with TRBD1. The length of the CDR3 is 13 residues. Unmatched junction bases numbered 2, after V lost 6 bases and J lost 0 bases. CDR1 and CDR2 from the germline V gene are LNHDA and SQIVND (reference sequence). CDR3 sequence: CASSRDSSYEQYF. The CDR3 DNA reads TGTGCCAGTAGCCGGGACAGCTCCTACGAGCAGTACTTC.

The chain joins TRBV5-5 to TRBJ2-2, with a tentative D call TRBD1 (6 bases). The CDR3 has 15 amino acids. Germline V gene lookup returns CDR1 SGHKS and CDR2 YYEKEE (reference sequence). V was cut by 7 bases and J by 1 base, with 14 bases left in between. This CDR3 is CASRGLDRNTGELFF. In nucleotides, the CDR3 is TGTGCCAGCCGAGGACTGGACAGGAACACCGGGGAGCTGTTTTTT.

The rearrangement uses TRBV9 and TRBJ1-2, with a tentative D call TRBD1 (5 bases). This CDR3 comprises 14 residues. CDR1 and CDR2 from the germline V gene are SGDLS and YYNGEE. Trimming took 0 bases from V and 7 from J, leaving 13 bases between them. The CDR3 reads CASSVVDNIGGYTF. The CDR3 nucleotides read TGTGCCAGCAGCGTAGTGGACAACATAGGTGGCTACACCTTC.

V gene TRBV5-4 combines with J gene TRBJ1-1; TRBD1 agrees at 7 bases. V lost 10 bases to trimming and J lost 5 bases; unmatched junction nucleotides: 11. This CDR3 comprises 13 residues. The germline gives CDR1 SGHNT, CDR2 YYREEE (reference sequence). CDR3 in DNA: TGTGCCGGAAGGAGGGGGCAGCGAACTGAAGCTTTCTTT. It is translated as CAGRRGQRTEAFF.

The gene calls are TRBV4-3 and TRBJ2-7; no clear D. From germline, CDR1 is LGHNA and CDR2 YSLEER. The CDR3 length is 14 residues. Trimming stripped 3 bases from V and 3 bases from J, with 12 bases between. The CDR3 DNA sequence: TGCGCCAGCAGCCAGACCCGACACGGCTACGAGCAGTACTTC. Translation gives CASSQTRHGYEQYF.

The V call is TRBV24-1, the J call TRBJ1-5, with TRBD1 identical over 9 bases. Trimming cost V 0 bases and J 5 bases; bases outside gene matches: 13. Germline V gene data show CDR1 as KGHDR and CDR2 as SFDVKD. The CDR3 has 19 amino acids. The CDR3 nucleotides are TGTGCCACCAGTGATTTGAGGGGGACAGGGCTAGTCCTGGATCAGCCCCAGCATTTT. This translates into CATSDLRGTGLVLDQPQHF.

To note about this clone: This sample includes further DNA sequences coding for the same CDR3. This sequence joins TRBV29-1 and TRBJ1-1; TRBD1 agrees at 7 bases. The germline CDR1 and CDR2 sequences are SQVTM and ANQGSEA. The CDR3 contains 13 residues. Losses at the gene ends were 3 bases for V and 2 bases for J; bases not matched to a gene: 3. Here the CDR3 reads CSVEGQLNTEAFF. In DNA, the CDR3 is TGCAGCGTTGAGGGACAGTTAAACACTGAAGCTTTCTTT.

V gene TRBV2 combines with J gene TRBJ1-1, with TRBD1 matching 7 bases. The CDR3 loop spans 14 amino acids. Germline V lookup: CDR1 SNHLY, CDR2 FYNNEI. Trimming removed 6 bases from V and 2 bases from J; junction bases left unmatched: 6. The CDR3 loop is CASRAGQTNTEAFF. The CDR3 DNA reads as TGTGCCAGCAGGGCGGGACAGACTAACACTGAAGCTTTCTTT.

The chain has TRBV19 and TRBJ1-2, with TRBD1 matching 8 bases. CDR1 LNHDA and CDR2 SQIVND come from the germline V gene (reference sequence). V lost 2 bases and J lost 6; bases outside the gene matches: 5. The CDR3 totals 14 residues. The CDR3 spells CASSIQAGGNGYTF. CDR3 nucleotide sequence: TGTGCCAGTAGTATACAGGCAGGGGGCAATGGCTACACCTTC.

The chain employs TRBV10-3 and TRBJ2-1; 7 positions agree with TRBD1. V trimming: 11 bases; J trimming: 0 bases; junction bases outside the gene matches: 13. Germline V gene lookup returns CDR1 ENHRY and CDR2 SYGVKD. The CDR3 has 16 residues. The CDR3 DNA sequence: TGTGCCGCCAGAGGACAGGAAAAGGGCTCCTACAATGAGCAGTTCTTC. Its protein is CAARGQEKGSYNEQFF.

The CDR3 reads CASSLQGNEQYF. For the CDR3, the DNA is TGTGCCAGCAGCCTGCAGGGCAACGAGCAGTACTTC. This chain links TRBV5-4 with TRBJ2-7; TRBD1 might be the D (5 bases). Germline V lookup: CDR1 SGHNT, CDR2 YYREEE (reference sequence). The CDR3 length is 12 residues. V was clipped by 4 bases and J by 5 bases, with 10 bases between them.

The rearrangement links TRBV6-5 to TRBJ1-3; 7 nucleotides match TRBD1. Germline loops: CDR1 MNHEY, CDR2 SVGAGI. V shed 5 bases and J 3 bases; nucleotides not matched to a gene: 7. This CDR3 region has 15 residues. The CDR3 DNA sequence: TGTGCCAGCAGTCCCGACAGGGTTTATGGAAACACCATATATTTT. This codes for CASSPDRVYGNTIYF.

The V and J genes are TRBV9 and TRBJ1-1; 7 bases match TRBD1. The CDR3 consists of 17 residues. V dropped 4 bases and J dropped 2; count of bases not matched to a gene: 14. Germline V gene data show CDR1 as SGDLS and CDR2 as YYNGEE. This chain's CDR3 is CASSKTPGTVGNTEAFF. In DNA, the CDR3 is TGTGCCAGCAGCAAGACACCCGGGACAGTAGGTAACACTGAAGCTTTCTTT. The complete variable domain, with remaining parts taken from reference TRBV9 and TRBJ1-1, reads DSGVTQTPKHLITATGQRVTLRCSPRSGDLSVYWYQQSLDQGLQFLIQYYNGEERAKGNILERFSAQQFPDLHSELNLSSLELGDSALYFCASSKTPGTVGNTEAFFGQGTRLTVV.

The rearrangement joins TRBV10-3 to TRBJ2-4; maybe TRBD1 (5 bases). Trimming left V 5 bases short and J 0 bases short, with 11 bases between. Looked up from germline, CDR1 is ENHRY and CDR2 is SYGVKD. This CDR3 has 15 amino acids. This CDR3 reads CAISSKTAAKNIQYF. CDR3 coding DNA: TGTGCCATCAGTAGTAAGACAGCAGCCAAAAACATTCAGTACTTC.

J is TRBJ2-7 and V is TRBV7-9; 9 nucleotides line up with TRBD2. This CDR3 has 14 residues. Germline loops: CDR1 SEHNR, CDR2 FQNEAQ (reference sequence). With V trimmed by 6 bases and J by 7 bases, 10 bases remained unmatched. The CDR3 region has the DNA TGTGCCAGCAGTCGAACCGGGCTAGCGGGGGAGCAGTACTTC. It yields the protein CASSRTGLAGEQYF.

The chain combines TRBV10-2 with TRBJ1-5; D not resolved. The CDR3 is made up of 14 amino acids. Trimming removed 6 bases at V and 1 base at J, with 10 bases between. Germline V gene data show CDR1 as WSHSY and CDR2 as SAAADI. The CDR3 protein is CASSRPESNQPQHF. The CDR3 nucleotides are TGCGCCAGCAGCCGGCCGGAGAGCAATCAGCCCCAGCATTTT.

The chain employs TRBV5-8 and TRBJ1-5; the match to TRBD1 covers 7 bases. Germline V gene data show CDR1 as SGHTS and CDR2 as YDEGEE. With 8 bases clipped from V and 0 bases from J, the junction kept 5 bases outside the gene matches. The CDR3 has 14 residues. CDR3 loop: CASQQGYSNQPQHF. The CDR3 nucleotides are TGTGCCAGTCAACAGGGGTATAGCAATCAGCCCCAGCATTTT. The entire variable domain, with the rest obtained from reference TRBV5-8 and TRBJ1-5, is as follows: EAGVTQSPTHLIKTRGQQATLRCSPISGHTSVYWYQQALGLGLQFLLWYDEGEERNRGNFPPRFSGRQFPNYSSELNVNALELEDSALYLCASQQGYSNQPQHFGDGTRLSIL.